This TCR beta chain was recorded in a study of T cells in Graves' hyperthyroidism and ophthalmopathy. Study overall: Any treatment followed the collection of peripheral blood at initial diagnosis. Findings of the study overall: The model made its ophthalmopathy prediction, and onset followed a median about 6.8 months later.

Amplification of TCR beta CDR3 regions used RNA as the template. The HTBI primer set was used in a first-round RT-PCR of the TCR CDR3. TCRdb reprocessed the multiplex PCR reads with MiXCR, giving one entry per CDR3 protein. The sample lists around 280,000 distinct CDR3 sequences; approximately 12% were seen once. Germline values: CDR1 DFQATT, CDR2 SNEGSKA (reference sequence). The CDR3 runs 14 residues. V was shortened by 2 bases and J by 3 bases, with 10 bases between the two germline ends. This clonotype has just a few counts. Its antigen remains unknown. The genes are TRBV20-1 and TRBJ2-2; TRBD2 is a possible D gene (6 bases). The sequenced sample consisted of blood. The TCR was taken from a woman in her thirties with Graves' hyperthyroidism that later progressed to Graves' ophthalmopathy. This CDR3 is CSARRTTDTGELFF. The CDR3 DNA reads as TGCAGTGCTAGACGGACTACCGACACCGGGGAGCTGTTTTTT.